The clone carrying this T cell receptor (beta chain) appeared many times. TCRdb analysed the 5' RACE reads with MiXCR anew, one entry per CDR3 protein. Of fewer than 75,000 distinct CDR3 sequences listed, 4.5% to 5.5% are singletons. The sample belongs to a study of neurological immune-mediated disorders. This CDR3 spans 11 amino acids. The ends were cut back, 6 bases at V and 6 bases at J, with 11 bases in the middle. The germline CDR1 and CDR2 sequences are DFQATT and SNEGSKA (reference sequence). The origin of this receptor is a man younger than 40 with multiple sclerosis. Sequencing was done on a sample of PBMCs. This chain joins TRBV20-1 and TRBJ1-1, with D unclear. DNA of the CDR3: TGCAGTGCCAACAGCGTTCCTGAAGCTTTCTTT. Translation: CSANSVPEAFF.